The 8 T cell receptor beta chains given below trace back to one sample, sequenced in a study of blood T cell repertoires in COVID-19. Data came from immunoSEQ multiplex PCR; TCRdb stores just in-frame clones and leaves some out. The sample has 70,000 or so clones, about 83% seen once; the top ten hold roughly 19%. The sequenced material came from peripheral blood. The receptors here all came from a woman at least 80 years old with acute or convalescent COVID-19.

V is TRBV7-2 and J is TRBJ1-6, with D possibly TRBD1 on 6 matching bases. CDR3 length equals 16 residues. The V end lost 3 bases, the J end lost 0 bases, and 9 bases lay between the germline ends. Per germline, CDR1 SGHTA and CDR2 FQGNSA. The CDR3 here is CASSLQGSSYNSPLHF. DNA for the CDR3: TGTGCCAGCAGCTTGCAGGGGAGCTCCTATAATTCACCCCTCCACTTT.

This clone has just a few counts. The chain employs TRBV9 and TRBJ2-7; the D gene is possibly TRBD1 (6 bases). CDR3 length: 13 residues. The germline V gene has CDR1 SGDLS and CDR2 YYNGEE. The V gene lost 3 bases and the J gene lost 5 bases, with 12 bases spanning the gap. CDR3 sequence: CASSGTGLDEQYF. The CDR3 coding sequence is TGTGCCAGCAGCGGAACAGGGCTGGACGAGCAGTACTTC.

The chain is built from TRBV4-2 and TRBJ2-1; D unclear. Germline CDR1 is LGHNA and CDR2 is YNFKEQ. V was trimmed by 4 bases and J by 10 bases, leaving 26 bases between them. The CDR3 totals 17 residues. Here the CDR3 reads CASSPRSRNYPLSEQFF. CDR3 in DNA: TGTGCCAGCAGCCCTCGATCCAGAAACTACCCATTATCGGAGCAGTTCTTC.

The chain employs TRBV4-2 and TRBJ1-2; TRBD1 might be the D (6 bases). This CDR3 is 16 amino acids long. The germline V gene has CDR1 LGHNA and CDR2 YNFKEQ. V lost 3 bases to trimming and J lost 3 bases, with 17 bases between them. CDR3 in DNA: TGTGCCAGCAGCCATGACATCCAGGGGTTCGACTATGGCTACACCTTC. The encoded protein is CASSHDIQGFDYGYTF.

This clone was observed a single time. The chain carries TRBV7-2 and TRBJ2-7; a possible D gene is TRBD1 (6 bases). Trimming stripped 1 base from V and 3 bases from J, with 10 bases between. CDR3 length equals 14 residues. The germline gives CDR1 SGHTA, CDR2 FQGNSA. This chain's CDR3 is CASSLGGQSYEQYF. CDR3 in DNA: TGTGCCAGCAGCTTAGGAGGACAGAGCTACGAGCAGTACTTC.

This chain links TRBV9 with TRBJ1-1, with D possibly TRBD1 on 6 matching bases. This CDR3 is built from 15 residues. Germline CDR1 SGDLS, CDR2 YYNGEE. Trimming took 0 bases from V and 1 from J, leaving 10 bases between them. The CDR3 DNA is TGTGCCAGCAGCGTAGGCACAGGGACGAACACTGAAGCTTTCTTT. It translates to CASSVGTGTNTEAFF.

The chain joins TRBV29-1 to TRBJ2-5; 14 bases agree with TRBD2. CDR1 is SQVTM, CDR2 ANQGSEA, per germline. CDR3 length: 15 residues. J gave up 0 bases and V 7 bases, and 4 bases lay outside the gene matches. The CDR3 reads CSGGLAGGNQETQYF. CDR3 in DNA: TGCAGCGGTGGACTAGCGGGAGGTAACCAAGAGACCCAGTACTTC. Together with reference TRBV29-1 and TRBJ2-5, the CDR3 gives the full variable domain: SAVISQKPSRDICQRGTSLTIQCQVDSQVTMMFWYRQQPGQSLTLIATANQGSEATYESGFVIDKFPISRPNLTFSTLTVSNMSPEDSSIYLCSGGLAGGNQETQYFGPGTRLLVL.

This chain links TRBV2 with TRBJ2-7, with D unresolved. The CDR3 length is 15 residues. Trimming took 0 bases from V and 5 from J, leaving 14 bases between them. From germline, CDR1 is SNHLY and CDR2 FYNNEI. DNA for the CDR3: TGTGCCAGCAGTGAAGCGCTTCCGGGTTTGGACGAGCAGTACTTC. The encoded protein is CASSEALPGLDEQYF.